This TCR beta chain stems from a study of T cell changes during pregnancy in multiple sclerosis. Generated by immunoSEQ multiplex PCR, the TCRdb table keeps only in-frame clones and is missing some. The sample contains more than 55,000 clones, approximately 92% of which appear only once. Trimming cost V 0 bases and J 8 bases; bases outside gene matches: 6. The CDR3 spans 14 residues. The germline V gene has CDR1 SGHNT and CDR2 YYREEE (reference sequence). Here the sequenced sample was peripheral blood, taken in the third trimester of pregnancy. V usage is TRBV5-4 and J usage is TRBJ1-2; TRBD1 matches at 8 bases. The clonotype was recovered from a female donor with multiple sclerosis, enrolled in a pregnancy study. CDR3: CASSLVQGAIGYTF. In DNA form, the CDR3 reads TGTGCCAGCAGCTTGGTCCAGGGGGCTATAGGCTACACCTTC.